These 27 T cell receptor beta chains were all obtained from the same sample, sequenced in a study of post-analysis software for immune sequencing data. Prepared libraries of TCR beta cDNA carried unique molecular identifiers. TCRdb independently ran MiXCR on the PCR reads; one entry per CDR3 protein. The sample shows roughly 620,000 distinct CDR3 sequences, 44% of them seen only once. Their antigens remain unidentified. Study-level findings and limits: TRBV5-6, TRBV5-1 and TRBV20-1 belonged to a set of a few TRBV segments that were more frequent in patients than controls.

Sequencing was performed on blood. The receptors come from a girl between 10 and 17 years old with multiple sclerosis.

This clonotype was counted once. V usage is TRBV12-3 or TRBV12-4 and J usage is TRBJ2-5; 8 bases agree with TRBD1. The CDR3 has 16 amino acids. V was clipped by 5 bases and J by 2 bases; unmatched bases: 10. The CDR3 here is CASSPGGRFLQETQYF. Here the CDR3 DNA reads TGTGCCAGCAGTCCAGGGGGCAGGTTCCTTCAAGAGACCCAGTACTTC.

The chain uses TRBV29-1 and TRBJ1-4, with TRBD1 matching 7 bases. The CDR3 has 13 residues. Trimming cost V 4 bases and J 8 bases; bases outside gene matches: 7. The germline V gene has CDR1 SQVTM and CDR2 ANQGSEA. The CDR3 nucleotides read TGCAGCGTTGTCCAGGGGGTAGAGGAAAAACTGTTTTTT. It yields the protein CSVVQGVEEKLFF.

This clonotype turned up a few times. The V and J genes are TRBV20-1 and TRBJ2-7; D unresolved. The germline V gene encodes CDR1 DFQATT and CDR2 SNEGSKA (reference sequence). This CDR3 has 12 amino acids. V was clipped by 0 bases and J by 10 bases, with 13 bases between them. The CDR3 is CSARDLQGVQYF. Here the CDR3 DNA reads TGCAGTGCTAGAGATCTCCAAGGCGTTCAGTACTTC.

V is TRBV12-3 or TRBV12-4 and J is TRBJ2-7; D is ambiguous. The CDR3 spans 13 residues. Trimming took off 6 bases at V and 3 bases at J, with 12 bases between the two ends. CDR3 nucleotides: TGTGCCAGCAGGCCCGGTTGGGGCTACGAGCAGTACTTC. As protein: CASRPGWGYEQYF.

In DNA, the CDR3 is TGTGCCAGCAGCTTTCTAGCGGGAGTAGTCGTCGAGCAGTTCTTC. Translated, it gives CASSFLAGVVVEQFF. This chain joins TRBV7-8 and TRBJ2-1; 10 bases line up with TRBD2. Trimming took 3 bases from V and 10 from J; bases not matched to a gene: 9. The CDR3 contains 15 residues. CDR1 SGHVS and CDR2 FQNEAQ come from the germline V gene.

This rearrangement joins TRBV11-2 to TRBJ2-1; TRBD2 matches 7 bases. This CDR3 contains 14 residues. J was trimmed by 7 bases and V by 2 bases; bases with no gene match: 5. Per the germline V gene, CDR1 is SGHAT and CDR2 is FQNNGV. The DNA for the CDR3 is TGTGCCAGCAGCTTAACCCTAGCGGTAAATGAGCAGTTCTTC. This sequence encodes CASSLTLAVNEQFF. The full variable domain, in which reference TRBV11-2 and TRBJ2-1 provide the parts outside the CDR3, is EAGVAQSPRYKIIEKRQSVAFWCNPISGHATLYWYQQILGQGPKLLIQFQNNGVVDDSQLPKDRFSAERLKGVDSTLKIQPAKLEDSAVYLCASSLTLAVNEQFFGPGTRLTVL.

This clonotype was picked up a small number of times. V is TRBV6-1 and J is TRBJ2-7; TRBD1 might be the D (6 bases). Germline values: CDR1 MNHNS, CDR2 SASEGT. The germline V and J ends were trimmed by 3 bases and 3 bases, with 12 bases remaining between them. This CDR3 has 14 amino acids. For the CDR3, the DNA is TGTGCCAGCAGTGAGGACAGAGATTTCTACGAGCAGTACTTC. Its protein product is CASSEDRDFYEQYF.

The chain links TRBV7-2 to TRBJ1-2; a possible D gene is TRBD1 (6 bases). The CDR3 loop spans 15 amino acids. V was clipped by 3 bases and J by 2 bases, with 13 bases between them. The V gene's germline CDR1 is SGHTA and CDR2 FQGNSA. The chain's CDR3 is CASSFLDRANYGYTF. DNA of the CDR3: TGTGCCAGCAGCTTTCTGGACAGAGCAAACTATGGCTACACCTTC.

V gene TRBV13 combines with J gene TRBJ2-5; 10 bases align to TRBD2. Trimming removed 5 bases from V and 6 bases from J; junction bases left unmatched: 12. The CDR3 is 16 amino acids. Germline V gene sequence: CDR1 PRHDT, CDR2 FYEKMQ (reference sequence). For the CDR3, the DNA is TGTGCCAGCAGCCAGGCGGCTAGCGGGAGAGGCAAGACCCAGTACTTC. As protein: CASSQAASGRGKTQYF.

Only a few counts were recorded for this clonotype. The chain has TRBV5-6 and TRBJ2-4; D ambiguous. This CDR3 region has 15 residues. CDR1 is SGHDT and CDR2 is YYEEEE in the germline V gene. Trimming cost V 1 base and J 0 bases, with 8 bases left between them. The CDR3 DNA is TGTGCCAGCAGCTTGAGGATGCTAGCCAAAAACATTCAGTACTTC. As protein: CASSLRMLAKNIQYF.

The rearrangement uses TRBV7-6 and TRBJ2-5; D is unclear. Deletions cut 1 base from V and 4 bases from J, with 13 bases between. This CDR3 spans 15 amino acids. CDR1 SGHVS and CDR2 FNYEAQ come from the germline V gene. The CDR3 nucleotides read TGTGCCAGCAGCTTAGATCCGACGGTTAGAGAGACCCAGTACTTC. It translates to CASSLDPTVRETQYF.

The chain recombines TRBV7-9 with TRBJ2-1; no clear D gene. The V end was cut by 5 bases, the J end by 15 bases, with 23 bases between. Per germline, CDR1 SEHNR and CDR2 FQNEAQ (reference sequence). This CDR3 has 14 amino acids. DNA for the CDR3: TGTGCCAGCAGCCCCGTTTGGAGTAGTTCCTCTCTGTTCTTC. This codes for CASSPVWSSSSLFF. The whole variable domain, filled in from reference TRBV7-9 and TRBJ2-1, reads DTGVSQNPRHKITKRGQNVTFRCDPISEHNRLYWYRQTLGQGPEFLTYFQNEAQLEKSRLLSDRFSAERPKGSFSTLEIQRTEQGDSAMYLCASSPVWSSSSLFFGPGTRLTVL.

This chain connects TRBV12-3 or TRBV12-4 to TRBJ2-4; D gene uncertain. The CDR3 loop spans 21 amino acids. V lost 3 bases and J lost 0, with 27 bases in between. The CDR3 region is CASSFSRKFGGSTLAKNIQYF. The CDR3 coding sequence is TGTGCCAGCAGTTTCAGTAGGAAATTCGGTGGCAGCACTCTAGCCAAAAACATTCAGTACTTC.

A word on this clonotype: At one end, the junction sequence differs from germline, possibly due to a read error. V usage is TRBV20-1 and J usage is TRBJ2-1; D might be TRBD2 (6 bases). The V gene's germline CDR1 is DFQATT and CDR2 SNEGSKA (reference sequence). The CDR3 consists of 12 residues. CDR3 residues: CSARQDYDEQFF. CDR3 sequence (DNA): TGCAGTGCTAGACAGGACTACGATGAGCAGTTCTTC.

Only a few counts were recorded for this clonotype. CDR3 nucleotide sequence: TGCGCCAGCAGCCGCGTTGGGACAATCCAAGAGACCCAGTACTTC. Translated, it gives CASSRVGTIQETQYF. The chain is built from TRBV4-1 and TRBJ2-5; D is perhaps TRBD1 (6 bases). Germline lookup yields CDR1 MGHRA and CDR2 YSYEKL. The length of the CDR3 is 15 residues. V gave up 4 bases and J gave up 1 base, with 13 bases separating them.

The chain carries TRBV4-1 and TRBJ2-7, with 8 bases that match TRBD1. J gave up 4 bases and V 1 base, and 9 bases lay outside the gene matches. This CDR3 is 16 amino acids long. Germline CDR1 MGHRA, CDR2 YSYEKL. Here the CDR3 reads CASSQVATGELYEQYF. DNA of the CDR3: TGCGCCAGCAGCCAAGTTGCGACAGGGGAATTGTACGAGCAGTACTTC.

The chain joins TRBV14 to TRBJ1-2; TRBD1 is a possible D gene (5 bases). V was cut by 5 bases and J by 4 bases, with 14 bases left in between. The germline gives CDR1 SGHDN, CDR2 FVKESK. This CDR3 spans 14 amino acids. This CDR3 reads CASSGLGESYGYTF. Here the CDR3 DNA reads TGTGCCAGCAGCGGATTAGGGGAATCCTATGGCTACACCTTC.

The rearrangement links TRBV6-1 to TRBJ1-2; 7 positions match TRBD1. Germline CDR1 and CDR2: MNHNS and SASEGT. The V segment lost 5 bases and the J segment 6 bases; nucleotides outside the gene matches: 18. The CDR3 runs 17 residues. CDR3 DNA: TGTGCCAGCAGTAGACGGACAGGTACCCCACCGGTACATGGCTACACCTTC. Protein sequence: CASSRRTGTPPVHGYTF.

The V gene is TRBV5-5, the J gene TRBJ1-4; D is possibly TRBD1 (6 bases). Germline CDR1 and CDR2: SGHKS and YYEKEE (reference sequence). The V end lost 4 bases, the J end lost 4 bases, and 14 bases lay between the germline ends. CDR3 size: 15 residues. The CDR3 loop is CASSTTGQFNEKLFF. As DNA, the CDR3 is TGTGCCAGCAGCACGACTGGACAGTTTAATGAAAAACTGTTTTTT.

The chain uses TRBV7-8 and TRBJ2-3; D might be TRBD2 (6 bases). The V gene's germline CDR1 is SGHVS and CDR2 FQNEAQ. Between the trimmed V and J ends, which lost 3 bases and 5 bases, there was a span of 18 bases. The CDR3 is made up of 16 amino acids. The CDR3 spells CASSFLPGLTVDTQYF. CDR3 nucleotides: TGTGCCAGCAGCTTCCTTCCGGGACTGACGGTAGATACGCAGTATTTT.

The chain has TRBV11-2 and TRBJ2-3; TRBD2 matches at 7 bases. V gave up 5 bases and J gave up 3 bases; unmatched junction bases: 5. The CDR3 length is 14 residues. Looked up from germline, CDR1 is SGHAT and CDR2 is FQNNGV. CDR3 sequence reads: CASSAGLVTDTQYF. The CDR3 DNA is TGTGCCAGCAGCGCCGGACTAGTAACAGATACGCAGTATTTT. The whole variable domain, filled in from reference TRBV11-2 and TRBJ2-3, reads EAGVAQSPRYKIIEKRQSVAFWCNPISGHATLYWYQQILGQGPKLLIQFQNNGVVDDSQLPKDRFSAERLKGVDSTLKIQPAKLEDSAVYLCASSAGLVTDTQYFGPGTRLTVL.

V is TRBV7-8 and J is TRBJ1-5, with D uncertain. Germline CDR1 and CDR2: SGHVS and FQNEAQ. V lost 3 bases, J lost 1 base, and 16 bases lay in between. This CDR3 comprises 17 residues. CDR3 in DNA: TGTGCCAGCAGCTTGGCAAGGTTTGGCATAAGCAATCAGCCCCAGCATTTT. Its translation: CASSLARFGISNQPQHF.

A remark on this clonotype: A much larger clone sits a single nucleotide away, making a read error possible. The genes are TRBV12-3 or TRBV12-4 and TRBJ2-4; D gene uncertain. The DNA end lines up better with TRBJ2-7; the J call may be wrong. This CDR3 region has 14 residues. In DNA form, the CDR3 reads TGTGCCGGCAGTTCAACCCCGAGAAGCTACGAGCAGTACTTC. This sequence encodes CAGSSTPRSYEQYF.

The chain is built from TRBV4-1 and TRBJ2-7; D unresolved. Trimming cost V 0 bases and J 0 bases, with 12 bases left between them. The germline V gene encodes CDR1 MGHRA and CDR2 YSYEKL. The CDR3 is 16 residues long. This CDR3 is CASSQDRPVFSYEQYF. In DNA, the CDR3 is TGCGCCAGCAGCCAAGATCGACCAGTATTCTCCTACGAGCAGTACTTC.

Worth noting for this clonotype: At one end the junction does not follow the germline gene, possibly because of a read error. The chain joins TRBV7-6 to TRBJ1-1, with a weak D call TRBD1 (6 bases). The CDR3 length is 13 residues. Germline CDR1 reads SGHVS; CDR2 reads FNYEAQ. The chain's CDR3 is CASSLAGDTEVFF. The CDR3 DNA reads as TGTGCCAGCAGCTTAGCGGGGGACACTGAAGTTTTCTTT.

This clonotype was observed a few times. This chain connects TRBV2 to TRBJ2-1; TRBD2 aligns across 9 bases. V shed 9 bases and J 2 bases; nucleotides not matched to a gene: 5. The CDR3 extends over 14 amino acids. In germline, CDR1 is SNHLY, CDR2 FYNNEI. CDR3 nucleotides: TGTGCCAGTCAAGCGGGAGGCCCCTACAATGAGCAGTTCTTC. Encoded protein: CASQAGGPYNEQFF.

This clonotype was recorded a few times. J is TRBJ2-7 and V is TRBV27; D unresolved. CDR1 is MNHEY and CDR2 is SMNVEV in the germline V gene (reference sequence). Between the trimmed V and J ends, which lost 6 bases and 3 bases, there was a span of 15 bases. This CDR3 has 14 residues. The CDR3 protein is CASSLGPANYEQYF. CDR3 coding DNA: TGTGCCAGCAGCCTCGGACCGGCCAACTACGAGCAGTACTTC.